This TCR beta chain is from a study of somatic mutations in cytotoxic T cells in rheumatoid arthritis. Study-level information: Blood (30 ml EDTA) from each patient was taken right after diagnosis, before any treatment. Study-wide results and caveats: The slight TRBV07 underrepresentation in rheumatoid arthritis patients received no adjustment for multiple comparisons.

After CD4+ and CD8+ cells were isolated by positive magnetic bead selection, their purity was checked by flow cytometry. Germline V gives CDR1 SGHDT, CDR2 YYEEEE. V lost 4 bases and J lost 4, with 15 bases in between. This CDR3 region has 15 residues. Profiled with immunoSEQ multiplex PCR; TCRdb holds only in-frame clones, not every one. The profile covers tens of thousands of clones, with about 83% appearing a single time and 11% taken by the ten largest. Worth noting for this clone: The antigen remains unidentified.

The material sequenced was CD8+ T cells sorted from blood. The source is an adult with rheumatoid arthritis. V is TRBV5-6 and J is TRBJ2-1; perhaps TRBD2 as D (7 bases). This chain's CDR3 is CASSLGGVAYNEQFF. The CDR3 coding sequence is TGTGCCAGCAGCCTAGGGGGGGTCGCGTACAATGAGCAGTTCTTC.